This T cell receptor (beta chain) is from a study of blood T cell repertoires in COVID-19. Across the whole study: The United States, Italy and Spain were the sources of the acute and convalescent COVID-19 samples. Nucleic acid was either cDNA or gDNA, and it came from T cells, B-cell-depleted T cells, or PBMCs.

V lost 3 bases and J 4 bases, leaving 5 bases between the germline ends. The CDR3 has 12 amino acids. Germline CDR1 reads ENHRY; CDR2 reads SYGVKD. This clone came up once. In the original analysis: Cell counts per sample came from amplifying reference gene primers. The table came from immunoSEQ multiplex PCR; TCRdb's copy has only in-frame clones and leaves some out. V, J and clone size derive from that table, while D and trimming were established from the DNA sequence. This table holds some 120,000 clones, 82% found once. The chain couples TRBV10-3 to TRBJ2-3; D may be TRBD1 (5 bases). Material for sequencing was peripheral blood. This clonotype originated in a man between 65 and 85 years old with active or convalescent COVID-19. The CDR3: CAISDRADTQYF. DNA of the CDR3: TGTGCCATCAGTGACAGGGCAGATACGCAGTATTTT.